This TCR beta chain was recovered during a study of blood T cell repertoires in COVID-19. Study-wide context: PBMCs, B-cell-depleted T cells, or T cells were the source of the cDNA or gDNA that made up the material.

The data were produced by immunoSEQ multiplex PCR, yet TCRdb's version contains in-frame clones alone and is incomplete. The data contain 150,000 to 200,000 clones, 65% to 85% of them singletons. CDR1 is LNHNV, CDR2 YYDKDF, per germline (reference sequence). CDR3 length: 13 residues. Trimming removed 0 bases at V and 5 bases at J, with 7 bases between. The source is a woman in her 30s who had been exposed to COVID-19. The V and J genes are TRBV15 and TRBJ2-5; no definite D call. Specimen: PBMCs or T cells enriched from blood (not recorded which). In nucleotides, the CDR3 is TGTGCCACCAGCAGAGATAACGGGGAGACCCAGTACTTC. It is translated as CATSRDNGETQYF.